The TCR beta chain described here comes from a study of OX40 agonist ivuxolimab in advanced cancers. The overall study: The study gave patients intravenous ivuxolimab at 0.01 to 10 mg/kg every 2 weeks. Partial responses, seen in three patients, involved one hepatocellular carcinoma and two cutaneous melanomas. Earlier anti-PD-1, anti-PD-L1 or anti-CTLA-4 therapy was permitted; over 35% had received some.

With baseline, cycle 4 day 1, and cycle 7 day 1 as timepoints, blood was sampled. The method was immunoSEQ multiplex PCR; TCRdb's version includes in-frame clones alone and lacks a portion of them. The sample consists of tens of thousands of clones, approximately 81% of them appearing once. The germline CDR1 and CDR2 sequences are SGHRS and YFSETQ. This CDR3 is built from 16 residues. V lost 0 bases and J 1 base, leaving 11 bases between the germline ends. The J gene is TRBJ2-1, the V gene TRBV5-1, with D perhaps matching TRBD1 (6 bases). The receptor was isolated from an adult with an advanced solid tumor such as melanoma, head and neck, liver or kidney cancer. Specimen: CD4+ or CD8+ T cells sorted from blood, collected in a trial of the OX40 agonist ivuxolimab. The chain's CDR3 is CASSLVTGGSYNEQFF. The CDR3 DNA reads TGCGCCAGCAGCTTGGTGACAGGCGGATCCTACAATGAGCAGTTCTTC.